The clone carrying this T cell receptor beta chain was found once. The antigen remains undetermined. 13 Jbeta primers and 60 Vbeta primers were used for the PCR. Produced via immunoSEQ multiplex PCR; TCRdb's table is partial and in-frame only. This table holds some 82,000 clones, 65% to 85% found once. This CDR3 contains 16 residues. The germline V gene encodes CDR1 LNHNV and CDR2 YYDKDF (reference sequence). V was clipped by 5 bases and J by 5 bases; unmatched bases: 11. The sample is drawn from a study of cytomegalovirus exposure and HLA in healthy donors. At the level of the study: From HLA-typed donors, an early data release held around 80 million unique TCRs. Study-level points and caveats: Sequencing likely produced, as an artifact, a cluster of highly shared sequence variants. According to reports, the classifier identified cytomegalovirus status with high specificity and sensitivity.

The sequencing sample was made of PBMCs. The TCR was taken from a woman in her 50s in good health and CMV-seronegative. The chain uses TRBV15 and TRBJ1-4, with 7 nucleotides matching TRBD1. CDR3 bases: TGTGCCACCAGCGAAAACCCGACAGGGAGGAATGAAAAACTGTTTTTT. This codes for CATSENPTGRNEKLFF.